The 10 T cell receptor beta chains reported below all come from one sample, sequenced in a study of blood T cell repertoires in COVID-19. Some clones are missing from TCRdb's copy, which holds only in-frame ones; the method was immunoSEQ multiplex PCR. The repertoire includes about 180,000 clones, roughly 85% of them detected once, and approximately 26% sits in the top ten. Sequencing was carried out using peripheral blood. The source of these receptors is a woman aged 65 to 85 with acute or convalescent COVID-19.

The rearrangement uses TRBV7-9 and TRBJ1-4; D is ambiguous. The CDR3 runs 16 residues. CDR1 and CDR2 from the germline V gene are SEHNR and FQNEAQ (reference sequence). V lost 0 bases, J lost 0 bases, and 8 bases lay in between. CDR3 sequence reads: CASSLARRTTNEKLFF. The DNA of the CDR3 is TGTGCCAGCAGCTTAGCTCGGAGGACAACTAATGAAAAACTGTTTTTT.

This chain uses TRBV9 with TRBJ2-5, with 11 positions matching TRBD2. Germline assignment: CDR1 SGDLS and CDR2 YYNGEE. The V segment lost 4 bases and the J segment 2 bases; nucleotides outside the gene matches: 7. CDR3 length equals 16 residues. CDR3 nucleotides: TGTGCCAGCAGCTCGCGACTAGCGGGAAGGCAAGAGACCCAGTACTTC. Protein product: CASSSRLAGRQETQYF.

This clone was seen only a few times. The chain employs TRBV24-1 and TRBJ2-1; D might be TRBD2 (6 bases). The germline V and J ends were trimmed by 0 bases and 7 bases, with 9 bases remaining between them. The CDR3 totals 14 residues. From germline, CDR1 is KGHDR and CDR2 SFDVKD. The CDR3 is CATSDLQAGNEQFF. The CDR3 coding sequence is TGTGCCACCAGTGATTTGCAGGCGGGGAATGAGCAGTTCTTC.

The genes are TRBV27 and TRBJ1-6; D is unclear. Germline CDR1 MNHEY, CDR2 SMNVEV (reference sequence). Trimming took off 6 bases at V and 4 bases at J, with 7 bases between the two ends. This CDR3 is built from 13 residues. This chain's CDR3 is CASRLTYNSPLHF. CDR3 sequence (DNA): TGTGCCAGCAGGTTAACTTATAATTCACCCCTCCACTTT.

The chain couples TRBV19 to TRBJ2-1, with 9 bases aligning to TRBD2. Germline trimming cut 5 bases from V and 6 bases from J; bases unmatched to any gene: 11. This CDR3 comprises 16 residues. CDR1 is LNHDA, CDR2 SQIVND, per germline (reference sequence). CDR3 region: CASSGREGQSFNEQFF. The DNA of the CDR3 is TGTGCCAGTAGTGGGCGGGAGGGCCAGTCATTCAATGAGCAGTTCTTC. The full variable domain, completed using reference TRBV19 and TRBJ2-1, is DGGITQSPKYLFRKEGQNVTLSCEQNLNHDAMYWYRQDPGQGLRLIYYSQIVNDFQKGDIAEGYSVSREKKESFPLTVTSAQKNPTAFYLCASSGREGQSFNEQFFGPGTRLTVL.

V is TRBV5-5 and J is TRBJ2-3; 7 bases are a match to TRBD2. The CDR3 is made up of 15 amino acids. From germline, CDR1 is SGHKS and CDR2 YYEKEE (reference sequence). Trimming took 1 base from V and 5 from J; bases not matched to a gene: 7. The CDR3 nucleotides read TGTGCCAGCAGCTTGAGGCTAGGCGGGGGAGATACGCAGTATTTT. Translated, it gives CASSLRLGGGDTQYF.

The chain links TRBV14 to TRBJ1-1; D possibly corresponds to TRBD1 (6 bases). Trimming removed 2 bases from V and 0 bases from J, with 22 bases in between. CDR1 SGHDN and CDR2 FVKESK come from the germline V gene. The CDR3 consists of 19 residues. CDR3 region: CASSQRGYPSPTLNTEAFF. The CDR3 coding sequence is TGTGCCAGCAGCCAAAGGGGGTACCCCAGCCCCACTTTGAACACTGAAGCTTTCTTT.

This sequence joins TRBV9 and TRBJ2-2, with 9 bases identical to TRBD2. The V segment lost 3 bases and the J segment 4 bases; nucleotides outside the gene matches: 4. Germline loops: CDR1 SGDLS, CDR2 YYNGEE. The CDR3 runs 15 residues. The CDR3 nucleotides are TGTGCCAGCAGCGGTAGCGGGAGTTTCACCGGGGAGCTGTTTTTT. Protein: CASSGSGSFTGELFF.

This chain uses TRBV6-5 with TRBJ2-7; D may be TRBD1 (6 bases). Trimming shortened V by 9 bases and J by 2 bases, and 11 bases separated the two germline ends. Germline assignment: CDR1 MNHEY and CDR2 SVGAGI. The CDR3 is 12 amino acids. The CDR3 DNA is TGTGCCAGTAATGCAGGGGCCTACGAGCAGTACTTC. This translates into CASNAGAYEQYF.

V usage is TRBV2 and J usage is TRBJ1-1; TRBD1 matches at 8 bases. Germline values: CDR1 SNHLY, CDR2 FYNNEI. The CDR3 has 14 residues. Trimming at V came to 7 bases and at J to 1 base, leaving 5 bases not matched to a gene. The CDR3 sequence is CASTRDRKNTEAFF. The CDR3 DNA follows: TGTGCCAGCACTAGGGACAGGAAGAACACTGAAGCTTTCTTT.